This T cell receptor beta chain was identified during a study of blood T cell repertoires in COVID-19. Data came from immunoSEQ multiplex PCR; TCRdb stores just in-frame clones and leaves some out. The sample has approximately 190,000 clones; about nine tenths are singletons. This CDR3 contains 15 residues. V gave up 2 bases and J gave up 5 bases; unmatched junction bases: 6. Germline CDR1 and CDR2: SGHTA and FQGTGA. This receptor was taken from an elderly man with acute or convalescent COVID-19. The J gene is TRBJ2-5, the V gene TRBV7-3; TRBD1 matches at 9 bases. The source material was peripheral blood. The CDR3 nucleotides are TGTGCCAGCAGCTTATCGGGACAGGGACGGGAGACCCAGTACTTC. This gives the protein CASSLSGQGRETQYF.